A selection of T cell receptor beta chains follows, all from one sample in a study of post-analysis software for immune sequencing data. From the PCR reads, TCRdb called clonotypes with MiXCR, one entry per CDR3 protein. The sample carries almost 700,000 distinct CDR3 sequences, around 60% recorded once. Sequences were obtained from blood. Receptors were obtained from a girl aged 2 to 10 with multiple sclerosis. CDR3s include the opening cysteine and the closing phenylalanine or tryptophan.

TRBV18 | CASSPRQSSAYNSPLHF
TRBV29-1 | CSAIPGTTTSYEQYF
TRBV9 | CASSVEMLGRTVNEQFF
TRBV7-9 | CASSLNDRETQYF
TRBV7-3 | CASSSSGNTGELFF
TRBV29-1 | CSVESTGNYGYTF
TRBV20-1 | CSAQVTNPGGRAETQYF
TRBV12-3/TRBV12-4 | CASTIQGAHQPQHF
TRBV5-1 | CASSLGGQPATNEKLFF
TRBV29-1 | CSGETGEPYEQYF
TRBV2 | CASSDEQGSSGANVLTF
TRBV10-3 | CAIRGGTGRGNEQFF
TRBV20-1 | CSARGQGATDTQYF
TRBV3-1 | CASSQSSGQLNTEAFF
TRBV5-1 | CASSTTGRVPPYNEQFF
TRBV4-2 | CASSQDGGGMNYGYTF
TRBV20-1 | CSAARGETQYF
TRBV2 | CASSVLQGQGIHEQYF
TRBV7-2 | CASSQVALGAGELFF
TRBV3-1 | CASSQGTHPYEQFF
TRBV5-1 | CASSWASPGETQYF
TRBV9 | CASSQGGGHIQYF
TRBV7-2 | CASSPHLLTGTYGYTF
TRBV20-1 | CSARDTSGFREQYF
TRBV2 | CASSAQRGGLDEQFF
TRBV5-1 | CASSFRPLYEQYF
TRBV7-9 | CASSLDFGQRNYGYTF
TRBV20-1 | CSALSPGLAGVDEQFF
TRBV10-2 | CASSESDAKPNTEAFF
TRBV2 | CASSGGLVEQYF
TRBV10-3 | CAISETAGVEQYF
TRBV30 | CAWRFTDTQYF
TRBV27 | CASSLFWDGSEQFF
TRBV9 | CASSVAGHSVPTQYF
TRBV20-1 | CSASPWDRRGGETQYF
TRBV29-1 | CSSESRDRGRDTQYF
TRBV20-1 | CSASRTSATDDGQFF
TRBV7-2 | CASSPLGRGTDTQYF
TRBV18 | CASSSTGTSNQPQHF
TRBV6-5 | CASTAGRTDTQYF
TRBV20-1 | CSARGPQAGGRYNEQFF
TRBV29-1 | CSVGQGQGVGGGYTF
TRBV5-5 | CASSRRRFDNSPLHF
TRBV20-1 | CSARETTTTDTQYF
TRBV12-3/TRBV12-4 | CASSPAGARWNEQFF
TRBV29-1 | CSAGGPYEQFF